Included here is one TCR beta chain sequence, with context. The clone's antigen remains unknown. The sample holds no much larger clone one base away, and base qualities are not on file. Trimming accounts for 6 bases at V and 6 bases at J, while the number of junction bases matched to no gene is 1. Taken from cysteine to phenylalanine, the CDR3 has 13 residues. Only CDR3 DNA is held: 39 bases, read in frame from base 1. Reading the germline V gene gives CDR1 MNHEY and CDR2 SVGAGI. TCRbeta CDR3 regions were amplified from genomic DNA by means of the immunoSEQ Assay, a bias-controlled multiplex PCR. Per the source publication's procedure: The number of nucleated cells in each sample was estimated from the amplification of reference gene primers within the assay. Sequence reads were collapsed and filtered to measure the absolute abundance of every unique TCRbeta CDR3 rearrangement. Productive Simpson clonality was computed per sample as the square root of Simpson's diversity index over productive rearrangements. TCRdb took over this immuneACCESS table, retaining in-frame rearrangements with V and J assigned. Such tables are incomplete; in checked studies, under half of the missing clones stem from an unresolved V gene, and the remainder is unexplained. From that table come the V and J calls and clone size; the DNA was used to work out D and trimming. The sample data list 140,000 or so clones, and roughly 80% of these were observed just once. Under 5.5% of the sample is taken by the ten largest.

The source of the sample is a study of blood T cell repertoires in COVID-19 (dated by TCRdb to 2018 to 2020). Notes on the research overall: Samples from collaborators originated in the United States, Italy and Spain and spanned both the acute and convalescent phases of COVID-19. The material from the prospective study consisted of cDNA or gDNA derived from T cells, B-cell-depleted T cells, or PBMCs. Deeply sampled blood TCRbeta repertoires from subjects exposed to, actively infected with, or recovered from COVID-19 were included in the dataset. The repertoires were released in a freely available public database meant as a resource for research on the immune response to SARS-CoV-2. The samples were drawn from the first 160 participants of the ongoing ImmuneRACE study and from 1,254 subjects provided by 6 global collaborators. Sample metadata almost always included a de-identified subject ID, COVID-19 status, age in years and sex. Where HLA class I and class II types were available, the types were taken from metadata supplied by the sample provider, not from assay-based typing. Findings and caveats that apply to the study as a whole: The amount of clinical and demographic metadata varied by source and participant and was provided uncurated.

The collaborating institutions used their own protocols to collect whole blood in K2EDTA tubes. For TCRbeta analysis, collaborators shipped samples as frozen whole blood, isolated PBMCs, or DNA extracted from either of those sample types. The clonotype comes from a human donor in a cohort sampled during active COVID-19. Specimen: peripheral blood. Recombination joined TRBV6-5 with TRBJ2-2; the junction holds 10 bases that match TRBD1. The CDR3 protein: CASSGQGAGELFF. The bases read TGTGCCAGCAGCGGACAGGGGGCCGGGGAGCTGTTTTTT.